These 23 T cell receptor beta chains originate from one sample sequenced in a study of PD-1 blockade in classical Hodgkin lymphoma (dated by TCRdb to 2020 to 2021). The sample's time point label is to be understood as: cycle 4 day 1 (C4D1), after 6 weeks of nivolumab. Every trial patient had relapsed following autologous stem cell transplantation, and prior brentuximab vedotin exposure was what differed among cohorts A, B and C. The library relied on the immunoSEQ multiplex PCR assay. TCRdb took over this immuneACCESS table, retaining in-frame rearrangements with V and J assigned. Such tables are incomplete; in checked studies, under half of the missing clones stem from an unresolved V gene, and the remainder is unexplained. This sample lists around 65,000 clones; around nine tenths were detected once. In total, the top ten clones hold around 8.1% of the sample. The sample was peripheral blood mononuclear cells (PBMCs), taken before the fourth cycle of nivolumab. These TCRs come from a human donor with classical Hodgkin lymphoma.

CDR3 in amino acids: CASSRGANTEAFF. For the CDR3, the DNA is TGCGCCAGCAGCCGGGGGGCGAACACTGAAGCTTTCTTT. V usage is TRBV5-1 and J usage is TRBJ1-1, with a possible D match to TRBD1 (6 bases). CDR1 and CDR2 from the germline V gene are SGHRS and YFSETQ. There are 13 residues in the CDR3. Deletions cut 4 bases from V and 1 base from J, with 8 bases between.

The rearrangement uses TRBV11-2 and TRBJ1-1, with D possibly TRBD1 on 6 matching bases. The germline V gene encodes CDR1 SGHAT and CDR2 FQNNGV. Trimming took off 2 bases at V and 10 bases at J, with 14 bases between the two ends. This CDR3 contains 13 residues. CDR3 loop: CASSLLTGVGAFF. The CDR3 DNA reads as TGTGCCAGCAGCTTATTGACAGGTGTGGGAGCTTTCTTT.

The V and J genes are TRBV7-8 and TRBJ1-2; TRBD1 matches 9 bases. Germline values: CDR1 SGHVS, CDR2 FQNEAQ. Trimming cost V 4 bases and J 4 bases; bases outside gene matches: 4. The CDR3 is made up of 14 amino acids. The CDR3 DNA reads as TGTGCCAGCAGCTGGGACAGGGAGGGCTATGGCTACACCTTC. The encoded protein is CASSWDREGYGYTF.

The chain employs TRBV5-6 and TRBJ1-3, with TRBD1 matching over 9 bases. This CDR3 has 17 amino acids. Per germline, CDR1 SGHDT and CDR2 YYEEEE. The V gene end was trimmed by 1 base and the J gene end by 2 bases; junction bases not matched to a gene: 7. The CDR3 loop is CASSLLPGTGPGNTIYF. CDR3 DNA sequence: TGTGCCAGCAGCTTGCTTCCCGGGACAGGGCCTGGAAACACCATATATTTT.

The chain has TRBV5-6 and TRBJ1-5; TRBD1 agrees at 7 bases. V lost 3 bases, J lost 5 bases, and 5 bases stayed unmatched. This CDR3 contains 14 residues. Germline V gene lookup returns CDR1 SGHDT and CDR2 YYEEEE. The CDR3 DNA is TGTGCCAGCAGCTGGGGGACAGCCGATCAGCCCCAGCATTTT. Its translation is CASSWGTADQPQHF.

The chain carries TRBV7-9 and TRBJ2-7, with 7 positions matching TRBD1. With V trimmed by 3 bases and J by 9 bases, 5 bases remained unmatched. The CDR3 has 12 amino acids. The germline V gene has CDR1 SEHNR and CDR2 FQNEAQ (reference sequence). The CDR3 DNA reads TGTGCCAGCAGCTTGCCAGGGGGTCCGCAGTACTTC. The encoded protein is CASSLPGGPQYF.

This clone was seen once. V usage is TRBV6-5 and J usage is TRBJ1-5, with D perhaps TRBD1 (6 bases). Germline V gene sequence: CDR1 MNHEY, CDR2 SVGAGI. The CDR3 has 13 residues. V was pared by 2 bases and J by 7 bases, with 9 bases between. Here the CDR3 DNA reads TGTGCCAGCAGTTACGACAGGACACAGCCCCAGCATTTT. The encoded protein is CASSYDRTQPQHF.

CDR3 sequence: CASSYETGSLQPQHF. CDR3 sequence (DNA): TGTGCCAGCAGTTACGAGACAGGGTCCCTTCAGCCCCAGCATTTT. V usage is TRBV6-6 and J usage is TRBJ1-5, with 7 bases aligning to TRBD1. This CDR3 is 15 amino acids long. With 2 bases clipped from V and 6 bases from J, the junction kept 7 bases outside the gene matches. From germline, CDR1 is MNHNY and CDR2 SVGAGI (reference sequence).

This chain uses TRBV4-1 with TRBJ1-6; TRBD1 might be the D (6 bases). Germline V CDR1 and CDR2: MGHRA, YSYEKL. The CDR3 is 14 residues long. The germline V and J ends were trimmed by 5 bases and 14 bases, with 19 bases remaining between them. The CDR3 protein is CASSSRDPGVALHF. CDR3 in DNA: TGCGCCAGCAGCTCCCGGGACCCAGGGGTGGCCCTCCACTTT.

A remark on this clone: At one boundary the junction diverges from the germline segment, which might be a read error. This sequence joins TRBV2 and TRBJ2-5, with 8 positions matching TRBD2. Germline V gene data show CDR1 as SNHLY and CDR2 as FYNNEI. CDR3 length equals 15 residues. CDR3 in amino acids: CASSPGGARQGTQYF. CDR3 in DNA: TGTGCCAGCAGTCCCGGGGGGGCGAGGCAAGGGACCCAGTACTTC.

This chain connects TRBV5-1 to TRBJ2-7; D gene ambiguous. CDR3 size: 13 residues. The V gene's germline CDR1 is SGHRS and CDR2 YFSETQ. Trimming shortened V by 0 bases and J by 3 bases, and 7 bases separated the two germline ends. CDR3 nucleotides: TGCGCCAGCAGCTTGGCGTCCAACTACGAGCAGTACTTC. Its translation: CASSLASNYEQYF.

The chain combines TRBV6-5 with TRBJ2-1, with 9 bases fitting TRBD1. The germline gives CDR1 MNHEY, CDR2 SVGAGI. This CDR3 has 16 amino acids. Trimming cost V 0 bases and J 8 bases; bases outside gene matches: 8. CDR3 loop: CASSYSMSTGGYEQFF. The CDR3 coding sequence is TGTGCCAGCAGTTACTCGATGAGCACAGGGGGCTATGAGCAGTTCTTC.

The rearrangement joins TRBV28 to TRBJ2-3; D perhaps matches TRBD2 (6 bases). Germline CDR1 and CDR2: MDHEN and SYDVKM. The CDR3 runs to 15 residues. Trimming took off 2 bases at V and 6 bases at J, with 15 bases between the two ends. CDR3 sequence (DNA): TGTGCCAGCAGTTTAGGGGTGGGGGGTTCGGATACGCAGTATTTT. Translation gives CASSLGVGGSDTQYF.

The chain recombines TRBV5-1 with TRBJ2-6; unclear D gene. V was trimmed by 0 bases and J by 1 base, leaving 8 bases between them. The CDR3 runs to 16 residues. Germline CDR1 SGHRS, CDR2 YFSETQ. In nucleotides, the CDR3 is TGCGCCAGCAGCTTGGACGCCTGGTCTGGGGCCAACGTCCTGACTTTC. This codes for CASSLDAWSGANVLTF.

The chain couples TRBV6-5 to TRBJ2-5, with 8 bases that match TRBD2. J was trimmed by 4 bases and V by 1 base; bases with no gene match: 2. The CDR3 contains 14 residues. CDR1 and CDR2 (germline): MNHEY, SVGAGI. The CDR3 DNA reads TGTGCCAGCAGTTACTTCGGGACTAGAGAGACCCAGTACTTC. It translates to CASSYFGTRETQYF.

The chain recombines TRBV5-1 with TRBJ2-5; 8 nucleotides match TRBD1. Germline CDR1 and CDR2: SGHRS and YFSETQ. J gave up 5 bases and V 2 bases, and 5 bases lay outside the gene matches. The CDR3 is made up of 14 amino acids. CDR3: CASSFQGAGETQYF. The CDR3 coding sequence is TGCGCCAGCAGCTTCCAGGGGGCCGGGGAGACCCAGTACTTC. The whole variable domain, remainder taken from reference TRBV5-1 and TRBJ2-5, is KAGVTQTPRYLIKTRGQQVTLSCSPISGHRSVSWYQQTPGQGLQFLFEYFSETQRNKGNFPGRFSGRQFSNSRSEMNVSTLELGDSALYLCASSFQGAGETQYFGPGTRLLVL.

The chain uses TRBV6-6 and TRBJ2-7; 8 nucleotides line up with TRBD1. V trimming: 5 bases; J trimming: 4 bases; junction bases outside the gene matches: 7. Per the germline V gene, CDR1 is MNHNY and CDR2 is SVGAGI (reference sequence). The CDR3 consists of 14 residues. The CDR3 sequence is CASSPGQGRYEQYF. CDR3 in DNA: TGTGCCAGCAGTCCCGGACAGGGAAGATACGAGCAGTACTTC.

V gene TRBV5-1 combines with J gene TRBJ2-5, with TRBD2 as a possible D gene (6 bases). Germline CDR1 is SGHRS and CDR2 is YFSETQ. This CDR3 region has 15 residues. Trimming removed 4 bases from V and 1 base from J, with 14 bases in between. The CDR3 bases are TGCGCCAGCAGCCCAATCCGGGACTTCCAAGAGACCCAGTACTTC. This gives the protein CASSPIRDFQETQYF.

The chain employs TRBV7-9 and TRBJ2-7; D not resolved. Looked up from germline, CDR1 is SEHNR and CDR2 is FQNEAQ (reference sequence). V lost 6 bases and J lost 6, with 9 bases in between. This CDR3 region has 11 residues. The CDR3 sequence: CASSSVSEQYF. The CDR3 DNA follows: TGTGCCAGCAGTTCGGTATCCGAGCAGTACTTC.

This chain links TRBV5-1 with TRBJ1-1; D not certain. The germline V gene has CDR1 SGHRS and CDR2 YFSETQ. The CDR3 runs 14 residues. Between the trimmed V and J ends, which lost 1 base and 4 bases, there was a span of 11 bases. CDR3: CASSLLPWGTEAFF. In DNA form, the CDR3 reads TGCGCCAGCAGCTTGCTACCCTGGGGCACTGAAGCTTTCTTT. Complete variable domain (other parts from reference TRBV5-1 and TRBJ1-1): KAGVTQTPRYLIKTRGQQVTLSCSPISGHRSVSWYQQTPGQGLQFLFEYFSETQRNKGNFPGRFSGRQFSNSRSEMNVSTLELGDSALYLCASSLLPWGTEAFFGQGTRLTVV.

This chain connects TRBV4-2 to TRBJ1-1; D is possibly TRBD1 (6 bases). This CDR3 is built from 13 residues. CDR1 and CDR2 (germline): LGHNA, YNFKEQ. Between the trimmed V and J ends, which lost 5 bases and 7 bases, there was a span of 14 bases. CDR3 nucleotide sequence: TGTGCCAGCAGCTTAGGGGGAACCGGTGAAGCTTTCTTT. Encoded protein: CASSLGGTGEAFF.

This chain uses TRBV5-1 with TRBJ2-2; D is unresolved. The germline gives CDR1 SGHRS, CDR2 YFSETQ. The CDR3 extends over 14 amino acids. V gave up 2 bases and J gave up 6 bases, with 11 bases separating them. CDR3: CASSFSGGAGELFF. CDR3 bases: TGCGCCAGCAGCTTCAGTGGTGGGGCCGGGGAGCTGTTTTTT.

The rearrangement joins TRBV28 to TRBJ1-2, with 7 nucleotides matching TRBD1. The CDR3 spans 14 residues. Germline V gene sequence: CDR1 MDHEN, CDR2 SYDVKM. The V gene end was trimmed by 6 bases and the J gene end by 6 bases; junction bases not matched to a gene: 10. DNA for the CDR3: TGTGCCAGCAGAAATTCCGGGACAGTGAATGGCTACACCTTC. It specifies CASRNSGTVNGYTF.